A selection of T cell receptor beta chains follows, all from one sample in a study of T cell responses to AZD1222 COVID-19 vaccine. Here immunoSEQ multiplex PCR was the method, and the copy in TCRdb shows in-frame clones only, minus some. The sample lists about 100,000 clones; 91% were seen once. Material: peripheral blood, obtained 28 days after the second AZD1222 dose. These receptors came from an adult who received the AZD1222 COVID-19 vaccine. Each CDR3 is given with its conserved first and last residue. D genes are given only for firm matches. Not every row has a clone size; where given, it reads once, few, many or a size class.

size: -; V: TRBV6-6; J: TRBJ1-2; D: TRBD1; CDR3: CASSYGGGGGAGYTF; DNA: TGTGCCAGCAGTTACGGGGGGGGAGGGGGCGCAGGCTACACCTTC
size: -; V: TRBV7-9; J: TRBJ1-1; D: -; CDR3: CASSLGRRNTEAFF; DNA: TGTGCCAGCAGCTTGGGACGGCGGAACACTGAAGCTTTCTTT
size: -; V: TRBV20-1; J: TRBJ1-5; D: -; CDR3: CSAREDQPQHF; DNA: TGCAGTGCTAGAGAGGATCAGCCCCAGCATTTT
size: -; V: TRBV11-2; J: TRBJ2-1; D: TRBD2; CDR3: CASSYPGTRYEQFF; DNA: TGTGCCAGCAGCTACCCCGGGACTAGGTATGAGCAGTTCTTC
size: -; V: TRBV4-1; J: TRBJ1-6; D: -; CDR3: CASSQVLYPFGGHSPLHF; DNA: TGCGCCAGCAGCCAAGTTCTGTACCCTTTCGGGGGCCATTCACCCCTCCACTTT
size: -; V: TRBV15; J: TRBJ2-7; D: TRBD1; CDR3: CATSTWTGNYEQYF; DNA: TGTGCCACCAGCACTTGGACAGGGAACTACGAGCAGTACTTC
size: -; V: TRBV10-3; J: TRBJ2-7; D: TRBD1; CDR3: CAHRGTGAGEQYF; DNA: TGTGCCCATCGAGGAACAGGGGCCGGCGAGCAGTACTTC
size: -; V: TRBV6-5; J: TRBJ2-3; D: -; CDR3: CASSYSWYAGDTQYF; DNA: TGTGCCAGCAGTTACAGTTGGTACGCCGGAGATACGCAGTATTTT
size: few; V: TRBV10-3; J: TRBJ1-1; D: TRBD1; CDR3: CAISVTGEGTEAFF; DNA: TGTGCCATCAGTGTGACAGGGGAGGGAACTGAAGCTTTCTTT
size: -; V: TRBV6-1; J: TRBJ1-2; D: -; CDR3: CASSDQVGEGYGYTF; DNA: TGTGCCAGCAGTGACCAAGTGGGGGAGGGATATGGCTACACCTTC
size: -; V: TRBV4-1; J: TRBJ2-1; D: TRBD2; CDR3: CASSQDSPSGYNEQFF; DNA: TGCGCCAGCAGCCAAGACTCCCCTAGCGGGTACAATGAGCAGTTCTTC
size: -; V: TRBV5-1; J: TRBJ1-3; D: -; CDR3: CASSFTFGNTIYF; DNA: TGCGCCAGCAGCTTCACTTTTGGAAACACCATATATTTT
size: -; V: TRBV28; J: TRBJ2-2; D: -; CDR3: CASSLGPGLTGELFF; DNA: TGTGCCAGCAGTTTAGGCCCAGGTCTCACCGGGGAGCTGTTTTTT
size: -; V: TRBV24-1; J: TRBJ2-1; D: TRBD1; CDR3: CATSAPGQGNEQFF; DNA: TGTGCCACCAGTGCCCCGGGACAGGGGAATGAGCAGTTCTTC
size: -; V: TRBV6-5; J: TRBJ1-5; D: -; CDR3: CASSTRGAPQHF; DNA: TGTGCCAGCAGTACCAGGGGAGCGCCCCAGCATTTT
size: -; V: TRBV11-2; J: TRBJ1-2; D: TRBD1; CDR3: CASSLEARGNYGYTF; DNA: TGTGCCAGCAGCTTAGAAGCCAGGGGGAACTATGGCTACACCTTC
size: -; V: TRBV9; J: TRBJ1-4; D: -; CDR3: CASSAQRGEKLFF; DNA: TGTGCCAGCAGCGCCCAGCGAGGGGAAAAACTGTTTTTT
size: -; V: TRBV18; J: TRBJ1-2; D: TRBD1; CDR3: CASSPRQGRNYGYTF; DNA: TGTGCCAGCTCACCTAGACAGGGTCGTAACTATGGCTACACCTTC
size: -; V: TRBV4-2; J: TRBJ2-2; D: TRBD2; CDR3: CASSQDRSGRSTGELFF; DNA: TGTGCCAGCAGCCAAGATAGATCCGGGAGGAGCACCGGGGAGCTGTTTTTT
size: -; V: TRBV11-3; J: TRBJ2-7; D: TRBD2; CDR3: CASSQGLAAGEQYF; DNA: TGTGCCAGCAGCCAGGGACTAGCCGCGGGGGAGCAGTACTTC
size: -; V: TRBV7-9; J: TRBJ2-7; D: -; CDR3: CASSLQDRTYEQYF; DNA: TGTGCCAGCAGCTTACAGGACAGAACGTACGAGCAGTACTTC
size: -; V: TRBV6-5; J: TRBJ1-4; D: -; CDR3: CASRKTASEKLFF; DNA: TGTGCCAGCAGGAAAACAGCGTCGGAAAAACTGTTTTTT
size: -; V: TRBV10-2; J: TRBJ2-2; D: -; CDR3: CASSRTETGELFF; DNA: TGCGCCAGCAGTCGGACGGAGACCGGGGAGCTGTTTTTT
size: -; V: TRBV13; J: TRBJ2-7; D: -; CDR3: CASSLGGGYEQYF; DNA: TGTGCCAGCAGCTTAGGTGGCGGCTACGAGCAGTACTTC
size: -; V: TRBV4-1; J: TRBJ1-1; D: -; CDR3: CASSHGIRDTEAFF; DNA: TGCGCCAGCAGCCATGGAATCAGGGACACTGAAGCTTTCTTT
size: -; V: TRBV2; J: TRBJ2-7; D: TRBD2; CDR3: CASSEGGLDGGEQYF; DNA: TGTGCCAGCAGTGAAGGGGGACTAGACGGGGGCGAGCAGTACTTC
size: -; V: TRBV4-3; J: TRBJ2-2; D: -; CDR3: CASETGRGARTGTASGELFF; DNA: TGCGCCAGCGAGACGGGCCGGGGGGCTAGGACAGGCACTGCCTCCGGGGAGCTGTTTTTT
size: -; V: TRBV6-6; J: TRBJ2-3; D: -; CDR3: CASRTGGQGTDTQYF; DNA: TGTGCCAGCAGAACGGGGGGACAGGGCACAGATACGCAGTATTTT
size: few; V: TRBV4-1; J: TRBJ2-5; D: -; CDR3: CASSQETVQETQYF; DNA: TGCGCCAGCAGCCAAGAGACAGTCCAAGAGACCCAGTACTTC
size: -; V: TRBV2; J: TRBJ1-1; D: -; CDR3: CASRELHRGTEAFF; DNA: TGTGCCAGCAGAGAGTTACACCGGGGGACTGAAGCTTTCTTT
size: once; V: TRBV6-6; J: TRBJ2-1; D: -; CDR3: CASSSEGVTAYNEQFF; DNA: TGTGCCAGCAGTTCCGAAGGGGTGACGGCCTACAATGAGCAGTTCTTC
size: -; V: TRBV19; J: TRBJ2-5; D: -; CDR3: CASSRGEETQYF; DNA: TGTGCCAGTAGTCGGGGAGAAGAGACCCAGTACTTC
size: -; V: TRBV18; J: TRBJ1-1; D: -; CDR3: CASSPGVSAEAFF; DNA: TGTGCCAGCTCACCAGGGGTTAGCGCTGAAGCTTTCTTT
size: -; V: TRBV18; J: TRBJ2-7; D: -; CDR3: CASSPQAPSTYEQYF; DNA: TGTGCCAGCTCCCCACAGGCACCCTCTACCTACGAGCAGTACTTC
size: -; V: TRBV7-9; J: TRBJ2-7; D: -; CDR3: CASSLTRQPYEQYF; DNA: TGTGCCAGCAGCTTAACGAGACAGCCTTACGAGCAGTACTTC
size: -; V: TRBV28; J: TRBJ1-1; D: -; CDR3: CASSPLAGSLNTEAFF; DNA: TGTGCCAGCAGTCCTTTAGCCGGAAGCCTAAACACTGAAGCTTTCTTT
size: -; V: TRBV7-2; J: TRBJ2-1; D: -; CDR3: CASSRGPGRNNEQFF; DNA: TGTGCCAGCAGCCGGGGCCCCGGACGGAACAATGAGCAGTTCTTC
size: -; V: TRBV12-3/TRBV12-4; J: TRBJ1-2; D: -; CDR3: CASSWDPPGDTF; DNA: TGTGCCAGCAGTTGGGACCCGCCGGGAGACACCTTC
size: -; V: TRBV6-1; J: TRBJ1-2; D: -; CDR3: CASSDEGGFWGYTF; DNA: TGTGCCAGCAGTGACGAGGGGGGTTTTTGGGGCTACACCTTC
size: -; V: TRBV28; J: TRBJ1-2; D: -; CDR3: CASSSQTGHYGYTF; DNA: TGTGCCAGCAGTTCCCAAACAGGGCACTATGGCTACACCTTC
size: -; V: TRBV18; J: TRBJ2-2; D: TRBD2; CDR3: CASSPHGLAGGTGELFF; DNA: TGTGCCAGCTCACCACACGGACTAGCGGGGGGCACCGGGGAGCTGTTTTTT
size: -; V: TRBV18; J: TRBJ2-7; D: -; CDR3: CASSPGDHEQYF; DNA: TGTGCCAGCTCACCAGGGGATCACGAGCAGTACTTC
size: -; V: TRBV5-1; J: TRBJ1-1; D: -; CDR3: CASSLAGVGTEAFF; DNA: TGCGCCAGCAGCTTGGCGGGGGTAGGTACTGAAGCTTTCTTT
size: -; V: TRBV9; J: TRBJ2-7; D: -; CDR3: CASSAGVWGEQYF; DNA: TGTGCCAGCAGCGCGGGGGTCTGGGGCGAGCAGTACTTC
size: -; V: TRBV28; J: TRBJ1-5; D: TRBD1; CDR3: CASVLDRGPQHF; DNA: TGTGCCAGCGTCCTCGACAGGGGGCCCCAGCATTTT
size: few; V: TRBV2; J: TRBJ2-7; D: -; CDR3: CASSRDGLYEQYF; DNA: TGTGCCAGCAGCCGGGACGGCCTCTACGAGCAGTACTTC
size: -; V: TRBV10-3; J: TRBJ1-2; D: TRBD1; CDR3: CAISGTGMGDGYTF; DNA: TGTGCCATCAGCGGGACAGGGATGGGGGATGGCTACACCTTC
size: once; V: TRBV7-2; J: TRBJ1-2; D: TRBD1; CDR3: CASSLEGTGFGYGYTF; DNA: TGTGCCAGCAGCTTAGAGGGGACAGGGTTTGGATATGGCTACACCTTC
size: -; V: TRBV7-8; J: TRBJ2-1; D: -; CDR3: CASSRRGWDEQFF; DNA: TGTGCCAGCAGCCGCCGCGGGTGGGATGAGCAGTTCTTC
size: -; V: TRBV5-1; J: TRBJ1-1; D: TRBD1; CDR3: CASSQGALNTEAFF; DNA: TGCGCCAGCAGCCAGGGGGCGCTGAACACTGAAGCTTTCTTT
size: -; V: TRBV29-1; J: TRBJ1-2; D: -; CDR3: CSGLTPAKGAFGYTF; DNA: TGCAGCGGACTGACCCCGGCAAAAGGGGCCTTTGGCTACACCTTC
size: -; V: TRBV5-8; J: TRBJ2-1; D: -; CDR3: CASTDYRDPENEQFF; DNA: TGTGCCAGCACCGACTACCGGGACCCTGAGAATGAGCAGTTCTTC
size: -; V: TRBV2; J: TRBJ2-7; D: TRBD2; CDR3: CASSEAGGSEQYF; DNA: TGTGCCAGCAGTGAAGCGGGGGGGAGCGAGCAGTACTTC
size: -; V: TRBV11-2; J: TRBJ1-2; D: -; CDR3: CASSLAPINYGYTF; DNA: TGTGCCAGCAGCTTGGCCCCCATTAACTATGGCTACACCTTC